Following are 18 T cell receptor beta chains from one sample sequenced in a study of cytomegalovirus exposure and HLA in healthy donors. The PCR employed 60 Vbeta primers together with 13 Jbeta primers. Using immunoSEQ multiplex PCR, the repertoire was profiled, and TCRdb retains in-frame clones only, with some absent. The sample has over 150,000 clones, 78% seen once. The sequencing input was PBMCs. The receptor source for this set is a woman aged 50 to 60 in good health and CMV-seropositive.

The chain couples TRBV6-6 to TRBJ1-2; D is unresolved. V was clipped by 5 bases and J by 5 bases, with 12 bases between them. The CDR3 runs to 13 residues. CDR1 is MNHNY and CDR2 is SVGAGI in the germline V gene (reference sequence). This CDR3 is CASSKDGRYGYTF. For the CDR3, the DNA is TGTGCCAGCAGTAAGGACGGGAGGTATGGCTACACCTTC.

This chain connects TRBV15 to TRBJ1-1; 11 bases agree with TRBD1. This CDR3 comprises 13 residues. Germline loops: CDR1 LNHNV, CDR2 YYDKDF (reference sequence). V lost 3 bases and J lost 7; bases outside the gene matches: 1. The CDR3 nucleotides read TGTGCCACCAGCAGGGGGACAGGGGGTGAAGCTTTCTTT. Amino acid sequence: CATSRGTGGEAFF.

For this clone: One end of the junction varies from germline; a read error may be responsible. The V gene is TRBV7-9, the J gene TRBJ1-2; unclear D gene. The CDR3 runs to 15 residues. Germline loops: CDR1 SEHNR, CDR2 FQNEAQ (reference sequence). CDR3 nucleotide sequence: TGTTCCAGCAGCTCAACAGTGAGACCTAACTATGGCTACACCTTC. Its protein is CSSSSTVRPNYGYTF.

J is TRBJ2-7 and V is TRBV7-9, with 8 nucleotides matching TRBD1. CDR3 length equals 16 residues. Germline V lookup: CDR1 SEHNR, CDR2 FQNEAQ (reference sequence). Germline trimming cut 5 bases from V and 3 bases from J; bases unmatched to any gene: 12. The CDR3 nucleotides read TGTGCCAGCAGCACAACCAGGGGGCGTAAGATCTACGAGCAGTACTTC. Translated: CASSTTRGRKIYEQYF.

The chain uses TRBV7-8 and TRBJ2-5; 13 bases are a match to TRBD2. The CDR3 runs 16 residues. CDR1 is SGHVS, CDR2 FQNEAQ, per germline. With 5 bases clipped from V and 4 bases from J, the junction kept 7 bases outside the gene matches. Here the CDR3 reads CASSPGLAGVAETQYF. The CDR3 region has the DNA TGTGCCAGCAGCCCTGGACTAGCGGGGGTTGCAGAGACCCAGTACTTC.

This clone showed up just a few times. This chain links TRBV11-2 with TRBJ2-3; D is possibly TRBD2 (5 bases). The V end was cut by 7 bases, the J end by 4 bases, with 18 bases between. CDR1 is SGHAT, CDR2 FQNNGV, per germline. The CDR3 has 15 residues. DNA for the CDR3: TGTGCCAGCACTCTCTCGTATACGGACTCAGATACGCAGTATTTT. Translation: CASTLSYTDSDTQYF.

CDR3 in amino acids: CASSKFRGSEAFF. CDR3 nucleotides: TGTGCCAGTAGTAAGTTCCGGGGAAGTGAAGCTTTCTTT. This sequence joins TRBV19 and TRBJ1-1; D is uncertain. The CDR3 runs 13 residues. Looked up from germline, CDR1 is LNHDA and CDR2 is SQIVND (reference sequence). With 4 bases removed from V and 7 bases from J, the gap between germline ends came to 13 bases. Full variable domain (missing parts from reference TRBV19 and TRBJ1-1): DGGITQSPKYLFRKEGQNVTLSCEQNLNHDAMYWYRQDPGQGLRLIYYSQIVNDFQKGDIAEGYSVSREKKESFPLTVTSAQKNPTAFYLCASSKFRGSEAFFGQGTRLTVV.

The chain employs TRBV5-1 and TRBJ2-1; D is perhaps TRBD1 (5 bases). CDR3 length: 16 amino acids. Germline CDR1 and CDR2: SGHRS and YFSETQ. Trimming took off 2 bases at V and 0 bases at J, with 12 bases between the two ends. CDR3 region: CASSFLGRLSYNEQFF. The DNA of the CDR3 is TGCGCCAGCAGCTTCCTGGGGCGACTCTCCTACAATGAGCAGTTCTTC.

The chain combines TRBV29-1 with TRBJ1-2, with a tentative D call TRBD1 (6 bases). Trimming left V 6 bases short and J 4 bases short, with 12 bases between. Germline CDR1 is SQVTM and CDR2 is ANQGSEA. The CDR3 extends over 12 amino acids. CDR3 nucleotide sequence: TGCAGCGTCTCCCAGGGGACCTATGGCTACACCTTC. Protein sequence: CSVSQGTYGYTF.

The genes are TRBV6-1 and TRBJ1-4; D uncertain. This CDR3 has 12 residues. V lost 5 bases to trimming and J lost 12 bases, with 13 bases between them. Per the germline V gene, CDR1 is MNHNS and CDR2 is SASEGT. The CDR3 sequence is CASSLWRRELFF. DNA for the CDR3: TGTGCCAGCAGTCTATGGAGGCGGGAACTGTTTTTT.

The chain employs TRBV1 and TRBJ1-1; TRBD1, as called in the table, went unchecked against the DNA. TRBV1 is a pseudogene. CDR3 length: 13 residues. CDR3: CTNGQGGITEAFF. The CDR3, as DNA: TGCACCAATGGACAGGGTGGAATCACTGAAGCTTTCTTT.

CDR3 bases: TGTGCCAGCAGTGAGGCTGACATGAACACTGAAGCTTTCTTT. Its translation is CASSEADMNTEAFF. This chain uses TRBV6-1 with TRBJ1-1; no reliable D call. The CDR3 runs 14 residues. Per the germline V gene, CDR1 is MNHNS and CDR2 is SASEGT. Between the trimmed V and J ends, which lost 3 bases and 0 bases, there was a span of 8 bases.

This clone was detected only a few times. J is TRBJ1-3 and V is TRBV27, with 10 bases identical to TRBD1. Germline trimming cut 3 bases from V and 2 bases from J; bases unmatched to any gene: 1. Germline loops: CDR1 MNHEY, CDR2 SMNVEV (reference sequence). The length of the CDR3 is 15 residues. Written as DNA, the CDR3 is TGTGCCAGCAGTTTGACAGGGGGCGCTGGAAACACCATATATTTT. Protein: CASSLTGGAGNTIYF.

This chain uses TRBV27 with TRBJ2-7; 7 nucleotides match TRBD2. Germline lookup yields CDR1 MNHEY and CDR2 SMNVEV (reference sequence). The CDR3 totals 13 residues. Trimming at V came to 6 bases and at J to 1 base, leaving 3 bases not matched to a gene. This chain's CDR3 is CASRPSGSYEQYF. The CDR3 nucleotides are TGTGCCAGCAGGCCTAGCGGTTCCTACGAGCAGTACTTC.

The chain is built from TRBV7-6 and TRBJ2-7, with TRBD1 identical over 10 bases. Germline V gene data show CDR1 as SGHVS and CDR2 as FNYEAQ. The V segment lost 3 bases and the J segment 6 bases; nucleotides outside the gene matches: 2. The CDR3 covers 13 residues. This CDR3 reads CASSLGQGFEQYF. As DNA, the CDR3 is TGTGCCAGCAGCTTGGGACAGGGGTTCGAGCAGTACTTC.

This rearrangement joins TRBV10-3 to TRBJ2-1, with 10 nucleotides matching TRBD2. Germline V gene sequence: CDR1 ENHRY, CDR2 SYGVKD. V lost 6 bases, J lost 3 bases, and 5 bases stayed unmatched. The CDR3 spans 15 residues. As DNA, the CDR3 is TGTGCCATCAGGTTAGCGGGGGGACTCTACAATGAGCAGTTCTTC. This sequence encodes CAIRLAGGLYNEQFF.

The chain uses TRBV7-9 and TRBJ2-3, with D perhaps matching TRBD2 (5 bases). CDR1 and CDR2 from the germline V gene are SEHNR and FQNEAQ (reference sequence). The V and J ends lost 3 bases and 6 bases respectively, with 7 bases between them. This CDR3 comprises 12 residues. The CDR3 DNA follows: TGTGCCAGCAGCTTTACGGGGGATACGCAGTATTTT. Translating gives CASSFTGDTQYF.

CDR3 DNA: TGTGCCAGTCGGACTAGCGGGGGAGGAGAGACCCAGTACTTC. It yields the protein CASRTSGGGETQYF. The chain combines TRBV2 with TRBJ2-5, with 13 nucleotides matching TRBD2. J gave up 4 bases and V 9 bases, and 5 bases lay outside the gene matches. This CDR3 spans 14 amino acids. Germline assignment: CDR1 SNHLY and CDR2 FYNNEI.